Listed below are T cell receptor beta chains from one sample, sequenced in a study of Graves' ophthalmopathy and Graves' hyperthyroidism. TCRdb re-called the multiplex PCR reads through MiXCR, storing one row per CDR3 protein. This table has roughly 300,000 distinct CDR3 sequences, roughly 15% appearing once. The specimen sequenced was peripheral blood. The receptors stem from an adult man with Graves' ophthalmopathy. The conserved cysteine and the conserved F or W are not part of the CDR3 here. The order of the fields is J gene, V gene, CDR3 protein.

J gene: TRBJ1-2; V gene: TRBV20-1; CDR3 protein: SAREARDRVIYGYT
J gene: TRBJ2-7; V gene: TRBV20-1; CDR3 protein: SARVRGSSYEQY
J gene: TRBJ1-3; V gene: TRBV5-1; CDR3 protein: ASSIGREYGNTIY
J gene: TRBJ1-2; V gene: TRBV7-2; CDR3 protein: ASSFAPDPVYGYT
J gene: TRBJ2-5; V gene: TRBV6-1; CDR3 protein: ASSETQGSETQY
J gene: TRBJ1-3; V gene: TRBV7-9; CDR3 protein: ASSLLQGRGNTIY
J gene: TRBJ1-2; V gene: TRBV6-2/TRBV6-3; CDR3 protein: ASSYRQVGYGYT
J gene: TRBJ1-1; V gene: TRBV5-1; CDR3 protein: ASSLAPGRTEAF
J gene: TRBJ1-6; V gene: TRBV6-1; CDR3 protein: ASTKARISPLH
J gene: TRBJ1-2; V gene: TRBV12-3/TRBV12-4; CDR3 protein: ASSFTGGGYT
J gene: TRBJ2-2; V gene: TRBV6-1; CDR3 protein: ASSTGHENTGELF
J gene: TRBJ2-3; V gene: TRBV2; CDR3 protein: ASSYEGSRDTQY
J gene: TRBJ1-1; V gene: TRBV20-1; CDR3 protein: SATGSSGNTEAF
J gene: TRBJ2-7; V gene: TRBV20-1; CDR3 protein: SARRGTIYEQY
J gene: TRBJ1-6; V gene: TRBV9; CDR3 protein: ASSVEGRGSPLH
J gene: TRBJ2-7; V gene: TRBV6-1; CDR3 protein: ASGGRAGSSYEQY
J gene: TRBJ2-2; V gene: TRBV29-1; CDR3 protein: SVASAGANTGELF
J gene: TRBJ1-6; V gene: TRBV28; CDR3 protein: ASSLSRQQGANSPLH
J gene: TRBJ2-5; V gene: TRBV28; CDR3 protein: ASRALAGETQY
J gene: TRBJ2-4; V gene: TRBV30; CDR3 protein: AWTGTSVNIQY
J gene: TRBJ2-7; V gene: TRBV27; CDR3 protein: ASSWGTGGTEQY
J gene: TRBJ2-7; V gene: TRBV7-2; CDR3 protein: ASSPQGGSTYEQY
J gene: TRBJ1-2; V gene: TRBV27; CDR3 protein: ASSPAGLNYGYT
J gene: TRBJ2-7; V gene: TRBV20-1; CDR3 protein: SASRAMNWQY
J gene: TRBJ1-1; V gene: TRBV5-1; CDR3 protein: ASTPLGQGLNTEAF
J gene: TRBJ2-7; V gene: TRBV3-1; CDR3 protein: ASSQGAGRTYEQY
J gene: TRBJ2-2; V gene: TRBV5-1; CDR3 protein: ASSLVGDVTTGELF
J gene: TRBJ2-7; V gene: TRBV6-2/TRBV6-3; CDR3 protein: ASTAPGTSREQY
J gene: TRBJ1-1; V gene: TRBV6-2/TRBV6-3; CDR3 protein: ASSYNRPGGRAEAF
J gene: TRBJ2-7; V gene: TRBV3-1; CDR3 protein: ASSLVRDRVPS
J gene: TRBJ2-7; V gene: TRBV4-1; CDR3 protein: ASSQAHLLAGGIYEQY
J gene: TRBJ1-1; V gene: TRBV5-1; CDR3 protein: ASSLDSNTEAF
J gene: TRBJ2-7; V gene: TRBV5-1; CDR3 protein: ASSPRPGNYYEQY
J gene: TRBJ1-4; V gene: TRBV27; CDR3 protein: ASSLSGESYEKLF
J gene: TRBJ2-5; V gene: TRBV20-1; CDR3 protein: SAIHPLTGEETQY
J gene: TRBJ2-6; V gene: TRBV30; CDR3 protein: AWNQGAGANVLT
J gene: TRBJ1-1; V gene: TRBV12-3/TRBV12-4; CDR3 protein: ASSLRGATEAF
J gene: TRBJ2-4; V gene: TRBV6-1; CDR3 protein: ASREWTGGIVQHLGKNIQY
J gene: TRBJ1-2; V gene: TRBV5-1; CDR3 protein: ASRTGTGDVGGYT
J gene: TRBJ2-2; V gene: TRBV11-2; CDR3 protein: ASSFDGSYTGELF
J gene: TRBJ2-7; V gene: TRBV6-2/TRBV6-3; CDR3 protein: ASSYVASGGYEQY
J gene: TRBJ1-2; V gene: TRBV20-1; CDR3 protein: SAPTANSQGLGGYT
J gene: TRBJ1-2; V gene: TRBV28; CDR3 protein: ASSLEASGGYT
J gene: TRBJ2-5; V gene: TRBV11-3; CDR3 protein: ASSLGGDQETQY
J gene: TRBJ1-1; V gene: TRBV19; CDR3 protein: ASSPPGGTEAF
J gene: TRBJ2-2; V gene: TRBV14; CDR3 protein: ASSQDRQGARTGELF
J gene: TRBJ2-7; V gene: TRBV10-1; CDR3 protein: ASSENGRGGVYEQY
J gene: TRBJ2-7; V gene: TRBV3-1; CDR3 protein: ASSPRLGDGTYEQY
J gene: TRBJ1-6; V gene: TRBV6-5; CDR3 protein: ASSYVGNNSPLH
J gene: TRBJ2-7; V gene: TRBV5-1; CDR3 protein: ASSLDTAYEQY
J gene: TRBJ1-6; V gene: TRBV20-1; CDR3 protein: SGRMGTIGAPLH
J gene: TRBJ2-7; V gene: TRBV4-2; CDR3 protein: AVGASSYEQY
J gene: TRBJ2-7; V gene: TRBV12-3/TRBV12-4; CDR3 protein: ASRTGHSSYEQY
J gene: TRBJ2-7; V gene: TRBV6-5; CDR3 protein: ASYPEVPRHEQY
J gene: TRBJ2-5; V gene: TRBV3-1; CDR3 protein: ASSRPGETQY
J gene: TRBJ2-2; V gene: TRBV14; CDR3 protein: ASRRGLAGSGELF
J gene: TRBJ2-7; V gene: TRBV28; CDR3 protein: ASSFRREEQY
J gene: TRBJ1-5; V gene: TRBV6-1; CDR3 protein: ASSEVWQGWQPQH
J gene: TRBJ1-1; V gene: TRBV6-2/TRBV6-3; CDR3 protein: ASGQLPNTEAF